Following are 26 T cell receptor beta chains from one sample sequenced in a study of blood T cell repertoires in COVID-19. TCRdb's copy holds only in-frame clones and misses some; the assay was immunoSEQ multiplex PCR. The sample lists around 130,000 clones, approximately 80% seen once, with less than 15% in the top ten. Sequenced input: peripheral blood. The receptors shown here come from a woman aged 55-70 years with acute or convalescent COVID-19.

The chain combines TRBV5-1 with TRBJ1-2, with unresolved D. Germline CDR1 and CDR2: SGHRS and YFSETQ. The CDR3 totals 15 residues. The ends were cut back, 1 base at V and 8 bases at J, with 18 bases in the middle. The CDR3 coding sequence is TGCGCCAGCAGCTTGAGGGAGGGAGGCGTCGAGGGCTACACCTTC. As protein: CASSLREGGVEGYTF.

This sequence joins TRBV27 and TRBJ1-6, with TRBD1 matching over 7 bases. Germline V lookup: CDR1 MNHEY, CDR2 SMNVEV (reference sequence). V dropped 5 bases and J dropped 0; count of bases not matched to a gene: 7. CDR3 length: 17 residues. As DNA, the CDR3 is TGTGCCAGCAGTCCGGACAGGAGGAACTCCTATAATTCACCCCTCCACTTT. It specifies CASSPDRRNSYNSPLHF.

The genes are TRBV30 and TRBJ2-2; possible D gene TRBD2, 5 bases. This CDR3 contains 17 residues. Between the trimmed V and J ends, which lost 0 bases and 4 bases, there was a span of 18 bases. Germline loops: CDR1 GTSNPN, CDR2 SVGIG (reference sequence). The CDR3 region has the DNA TGTGCCTGGAGTGTTAATCGCGGCCCCCGGGGCACCGGGGAGCTGTTTTTT. Protein sequence: CAWSVNRGPRGTGELFF.

The genes are TRBV2 and TRBJ1-5; a possible D gene is TRBD1 (6 bases). The ends were cut back, 0 bases at V and 6 bases at J, with 12 bases in the middle. This CDR3 is 15 amino acids long. Looked up from germline, CDR1 is SNHLY and CDR2 is FYNNEI. CDR3: CASSEALQGRQPQHF. DNA for the CDR3: TGTGCCAGCAGTGAAGCGCTTCAGGGGCGTCAGCCCCAGCATTTT.

The chain carries TRBV7-9 and TRBJ1-4; D may be TRBD1 (5 bases). Trimming took off 3 bases at V and 5 bases at J, with 10 bases between the two ends. From germline, CDR1 is SEHNR and CDR2 FQNEAQ (reference sequence). This CDR3 has 14 residues. The CDR3 sequence is CASSFGQGNEKLFF. The CDR3 DNA follows: TGTGCCAGCAGCTTTGGGCAGGGAAATGAAAAACTGTTTTTT. The whole variable domain, remainder taken from reference TRBV7-9 and TRBJ1-4, is DTGVSQNPRHKITKRGQNVTFRCDPISEHNRLYWYRQTLGQGPEFLTYFQNEAQLEKSRLLSDRFSAERPKGSFSTLEIQRTEQGDSAMYLCASSFGQGNEKLFFGSGTQLSVL.

This rearrangement joins TRBV2 to TRBJ2-5; a weak D match, TRBD1 (6 bases). The V end lost 4 bases, the J end lost 5 bases, and 14 bases lay between the germline ends. The CDR3 totals 14 residues. CDR1 and CDR2 from the germline V gene are SNHLY and FYNNEI. CDR3 sequence reads: CASSGHWGRETQYF. CDR3 sequence (DNA): TGTGCCAGCAGTGGTCACTGGGGGCGGGAGACCCAGTACTTC. Full variable domain (remainder filled in from reference TRBV2 and TRBJ2-5): EPEVTQTPSHQVTQMGQEVILRCVPISNHLYFYWYRQILGQKVEFLVSFYNNEISEKSEIFDDQFSVERPDGSNFTLKIRSTKLEDSAMYFCASSGHWGRETQYFGPGTRLLVL.

The chain couples TRBV2 to TRBJ1-1, with D possibly TRBD1 on 6 matching bases. Trimming took off 4 bases at V and 4 bases at J, with 16 bases between the two ends. This CDR3 has 15 residues. Germline V CDR1 and CDR2: SNHLY, FYNNEI. The CDR3 is CASSVGRGIGTEAFF. The DNA for the CDR3 is TGTGCCAGCAGTGTTGGGAGGGGGATTGGCACTGAAGCTTTCTTT.

The CDR3 spells CASSLGDRGQTSYEQYF. In DNA, the CDR3 is TGTGCCAGCAGCTTAGGGGACAGGGGCCAAACCTCCTACGAGCAGTACTTC. J is TRBJ2-7 and V is TRBV13; 9 bases map to TRBD1. V was clipped by 0 bases and J by 0 bases; unmatched bases: 6. The V gene's germline CDR1 is PRHDT and CDR2 FYEKMQ (reference sequence). The CDR3 runs 17 residues.

This chain uses TRBV19 with TRBJ2-5, with 8 bases aligning to TRBD2. The CDR3 loop spans 20 amino acids. Germline V gives CDR1 LNHDA, CDR2 SQIVND (reference sequence). Unmatched junction bases numbered 22, after V lost 5 bases and J lost 2 bases. The CDR3 protein is CASSRDVVSGATTKQETQYF. The CDR3 DNA reads as TGTGCCAGTAGTCGCGACGTAGTTAGCGGGGCAACGACCAAACAAGAGACCCAGTACTTC.

The chain links TRBV5-8 to TRBJ2-3, with 7 nucleotides matching TRBD1. The CDR3 loop spans 17 amino acids. V lost 6 bases to trimming and J lost 2 bases; unmatched junction nucleotides: 15. Germline V lookup: CDR1 SGHTS, CDR2 YDEGEE. The CDR3 region is CASNLGEGGSFTDTQYF. CDR3 sequence (DNA): TGTGCCAGCAACCTCGGTGAAGGGGGCAGTTTCACAGATACGCAGTATTTT.

This clone was detected a few times. The chain combines TRBV27 with TRBJ1-5; D ambiguous. Trimming took 5 bases from V and 6 from J, leaving 14 bases between them. Germline values: CDR1 MNHEY, CDR2 SMNVEV (reference sequence). The CDR3 is 14 residues long. Here the CDR3 reads CASSPLPPGQPQHF. The CDR3 coding sequence is TGTGCCAGCAGTCCACTTCCCCCCGGTCAGCCCCAGCATTTT.

The gene calls are TRBV20-1 and TRBJ1-1, with unresolved D. With 2 bases removed from V and 14 bases from J, the gap between germline ends came to 12 bases. CDR1 and CDR2 (germline): DFQATT, SNEGSKA (reference sequence). CDR3 size: 10 residues. The CDR3 coding sequence is TGCAGTGCTAGACGGGAATTAGCCTTCTTT. Protein: CSARRELAFF.

The chain carries TRBV2 and TRBJ1-2, with D tentatively TRBD1 (5 bases). CDR3 length equals 15 residues. Germline V gene lookup returns CDR1 SNHLY and CDR2 FYNNEI. Trimming cost V 0 bases and J 5 bases, with 13 bases left between them. CDR3 in amino acids: CASSEAGGMGYGYTF. The CDR3, as DNA: TGTGCCAGCAGTGAAGCGGGGGGTATGGGGTATGGCTACACCTTC. The full variable domain, its missing parts supplied by reference TRBV2 and TRBJ1-2, is EPEVTQTPSHQVTQMGQEVILRCVPISNHLYFYWYRQILGQKVEFLVSFYNNEISEKSEIFDDQFSVERPDGSNFTLKIRSTKLEDSAMYFCASSEAGGMGYGYTFGSGTRLTVV.

The chain has TRBV5-6 and TRBJ2-1; possibly TRBD2 for D (5 bases). This CDR3 comprises 15 residues. Trimming took 1 base from V and 2 from J, leaving 10 bases between them. CDR1 and CDR2 (germline): SGHDT, YYEEEE. In nucleotides, the CDR3 is TGTGCCAGCAGCTTGTCGAGGGAAACCTACAATGAGCAGTTCTTC. The encoded protein is CASSLSRETYNEQFF.

The chain couples TRBV19 to TRBJ1-3; D call uncertain. With 5 bases removed from V and 1 base from J, the gap between germline ends came to 9 bases. CDR3 size: 14 residues. CDR1 and CDR2 (germline): LNHDA, SQIVND (reference sequence). CDR3 sequence reads: CASSSGKSGNTIYF. CDR3 sequence (DNA): TGTGCCAGTAGTTCGGGGAAATCTGGAAACACCATATATTTT.

This clone was found once. V gene TRBV11-2 combines with J gene TRBJ1-2; possible D gene TRBD1, 6 bases. The CDR3 consists of 13 residues. The germline gives CDR1 SGHAT, CDR2 FQNNGV. V gave up 5 bases and J gave up 5 bases, with 12 bases separating them. The CDR3: CASSRDRFYGYTF. Here the CDR3 DNA reads TGTGCCAGCAGCCGCGACAGGTTTTATGGCTACACCTTC. Based on the CDR3 plus reference TRBV11-2 and TRBJ1-2, the full variable domain is EAGVAQSPRYKIIEKRQSVAFWCNPISGHATLYWYQQILGQGPKLLIQFQNNGVVDDSQLPKDRFSAERLKGVDSTLKIQPAKLEDSAVYLCASSRDRFYGYTFGSGTRLTVV.

V is TRBV19 and J is TRBJ1-4; 7 positions agree with TRBD1. The V segment lost 6 bases and the J segment 6 bases; nucleotides outside the gene matches: 7. Germline V gene data show CDR1 as LNHDA and CDR2 as SQIVND (reference sequence). The CDR3 runs 14 residues. This CDR3 is CASSYRGFDEKLFF. CDR3 DNA sequence: TGTGCCAGTAGCTACAGGGGATTTGATGAAAAACTGTTTTTT.

The chain recombines TRBV10-1 with TRBJ1-1, with 10 bases lining up with TRBD1. V lost 4 bases and J lost 5; bases outside the gene matches: 1. Germline CDR1 and CDR2: WNHNN and SYGVQD (reference sequence). This CDR3 has 13 residues. The CDR3 sequence: CASSGTGGTEAFF. CDR3 sequence (DNA): TGCGCCAGCAGTGGGACAGGGGGGACTGAAGCTTTCTTT.

The chain carries TRBV19 and TRBJ1-1; the D gene is possibly TRBD1 (5 bases). The CDR3 has 15 amino acids. V was pared by 7 bases and J by 3 bases, with 18 bases between. The germline CDR1 and CDR2 sequences are LNHDA and SQIVND (reference sequence). CDR3 sequence: CASTGGGGLYTEAFF. In nucleotides, the CDR3 is TGTGCCAGTACTGGGGGGGGAGGGCTTTACACTGAAGCTTTCTTT.

This clone was counted between two and nine times. The V gene is TRBV2, the J gene TRBJ1-1; D uncertain. Looked up from germline, CDR1 is SNHLY and CDR2 is FYNNEI. The CDR3 is 14 residues long. Trimming left V 6 bases short and J 2 bases short, with 13 bases between. The DNA of the CDR3 is TGTGCCAGCAGGCTGACTGGTACCAACACTGAAGCTTTCTTT. This codes for CASRLTGTNTEAFF.

The rearrangement links TRBV5-4 to TRBJ1-2; TRBD1 matches 8 bases. This CDR3 contains 14 residues. V dropped 5 bases and J dropped 8; count of bases not matched to a gene: 11. Germline V gene data show CDR1 as SGHNT and CDR2 as YYREEE (reference sequence). The CDR3 region is CASRQDRVVGGYTF. The CDR3 nucleotides read TGTGCCAGCAGACAGGACAGGGTGGTGGGCGGCTACACCTTC.

The chain recombines TRBV4-1 with TRBJ1-2; the D is unclear. Germline V gene lookup returns CDR1 MGHRA and CDR2 YSYEKL. The V gene lost 4 bases and the J gene lost 6 bases, with 12 bases spanning the gap. CDR3 length equals 13 residues. The CDR3 here is CASSRTVGDGYTF. The CDR3 DNA follows: TGCGCCAGCAGCCGGACTGTAGGCGATGGCTACACCTTC.

On this clone: Other nucleotide sequences from this sample produce the same CDR3. The J gene is TRBJ2-5, the V gene TRBV12-3 or TRBV12-4, with 7 bases that match TRBD2. The CDR3 loop spans 13 amino acids. After removal of 1 base from V and 5 bases from J, the junction contained 1 base not matched to a gene. CDR3 loop: CASSLGGGETQYF. The CDR3, as DNA: TGTGCCAGCAGTTTAGGGGGAGGGGAGACCCAGTACTTC.

This clone was picked up one time. This rearrangement joins TRBV18 to TRBJ2-1; 8 bases agree with TRBD1. Germline CDR1 is KGHSH and CDR2 is LQKENI. V was clipped by 3 bases and J by 2 bases; unmatched bases: 0. The CDR3 is 14 amino acids. CDR3 coding DNA: TGTGCCAGCTCACCGGGACAGGCCTACAATGAGCAGTTCTTC. It codes for CASSPGQAYNEQFF. The entire variable domain, with the rest obtained from reference TRBV18 and TRBJ2-1, is as follows: NAGVMQNPRHLVRRRGQEARLRCSPMKGHSHVYWYRQLPEEGLKFMVYLQKENIIDESGMPKERFSAEFPKEGPSILRIQQVVRGDSAAYFCASSPGQAYNEQFFGPGTRLTVL.

The chain links TRBV19 to TRBJ1-1, with D possibly being TRBD1 (5 bases). V was shortened by 1 base and J by 4 bases, with 16 bases between the two germline ends. Germline V gene lookup returns CDR1 LNHDA and CDR2 SQIVND (reference sequence). The CDR3 is 16 amino acids. The DNA of the CDR3 is TGTGCCAGTAGTATAGTGTATGCAGGTACAGGCACTGAAGCTTTCTTT. Translated, it gives CASSIVYAGTGTEAFF.

For the CDR3, the DNA is TGTGCCAGCAGCTTGCCAATCGGAAGAGGCACTGAAGCTTTCTTT. This codes for CASSLPIGRGTEAFF. The chain is built from TRBV5-6 and TRBJ1-1; D remains ambiguous. This CDR3 has 15 amino acids. CDR1 is SGHDT and CDR2 is YYEEEE in the germline V gene. Trimming cost V 1 base and J 4 bases, with 14 bases left between them. The complete variable domain, with remaining parts taken from reference TRBV5-6 and TRBJ1-1, reads DAGVTQSPTHLIKTRGQQVTLRCSPKSGHDTVSWYQQALGQGPQFIFQYYEEEERQRGNFPDRFSGHQFPNYSSELNVNALLLGDSALYLCASSLPIGRGTEAFFGQGTRLTVV.